The source of this T cell receptor beta chain is a study of T cells after somatic rescue of genetic block. TCRdb keeps only in-frame clones here, not all; method: immunoSEQ multiplex PCR. The table records about 67,000 clones, 90% to 95% of them present only once. The source material was peripheral blood mononuclear cells (PBMCs). The receptor's source is a man aged 40-55 years.

As DNA, the CDR3 is TGTGCCAGTAGTGACCGGGGGTTGGTGGGGAATCAGCCCCAGCATTTT. Amino acid sequence: CASSDRGLVGNQPQHF. V and J are TRBV19 and TRBJ1-5, with a weak D call TRBD1 (5 bases). The germline CDR1 and CDR2 sequences are LNHDA and SQIVND (reference sequence). V was shortened by 5 bases and J by 4 bases, with 18 bases between the two germline ends. This CDR3 is built from 16 residues.